One and the same sample provided the 12 T cell receptor beta chains below, sequenced in a study of cytomegalovirus exposure and HLA in healthy donors. PCR was performed using 60 Vbeta and 13 Jbeta primers. Assay: immunoSEQ multiplex PCR; the TCRdb copy retains only in-frame clones and omits some. Seen in this sample are about 40,000 clones; the ten most common clones hold approximately 6.2%. The sample comprised PBMCs. These receptors were collected from a man aged 30 to 39 in good health and CMV-seronegative.

The V gene is TRBV10-3, the J gene TRBJ2-1; TRBD2 aligns across 8 bases. V lost 6 bases and J lost 3; bases outside the gene matches: 4. In germline, CDR1 is ENHRY, CDR2 SYGVKD. The CDR3 spans 14 residues. The CDR3 DNA reads as TGTGCCATCAGGGGAGCGGGAGACTACAATGAGCAGTTCTTC. Amino acid sequence: CAIRGAGDYNEQFF.

The chain joins TRBV2 to TRBJ2-1, with 9 bases identical to TRBD2. CDR1 and CDR2 (germline): SNHLY, FYNNEI. The V gene end was trimmed by 10 bases and the J gene end by 0 bases; junction bases not matched to a gene: 4. The CDR3 totals 14 residues. The CDR3 here is CATGSGSSYNEQFF. CDR3 coding DNA: TGTGCCACCGGTAGCGGGAGCTCCTACAATGAGCAGTTCTTC.

The chain recombines TRBV6-5 with TRBJ2-7, with a tentative D call TRBD1 (6 bases). This CDR3 comprises 15 residues. Germline CDR1 reads MNHEY; CDR2 reads SVGAGI. Trimming took 0 bases from V and 3 from J, leaving 12 bases between them. Written as DNA, the CDR3 is TGTGCCAGCAGTTACTCGACAGGTCCAGACTACGAGCAGTACTTC. Its protein product is CASSYSTGPDYEQYF.

This chain connects TRBV6-5 to TRBJ1-5; TRBD1 aligns across 9 bases. The CDR3 is made up of 14 amino acids. Germline values: CDR1 MNHEY, CDR2 SVGAGI. V trimming: 5 bases; J trimming: 4 bases; junction bases outside the gene matches: 3. CDR3 sequence (DNA): TGTGCCAGCAGTCGGACAGGGGCGAATCAGCCCCAGCATTTT. Protein sequence: CASSRTGANQPQHF.

This chain connects TRBV9 to TRBJ2-1; TRBD2 might be the D (6 bases). Germline V gives CDR1 SGDLS, CDR2 YYNGEE. The CDR3 is 14 amino acids. V lost 2 bases to trimming and J lost 1 base, with 7 bases between them. The CDR3 region is CASSVGGSYNEQFF. In DNA form, the CDR3 reads TGTGCCAGCAGCGTGGGGGGATCCTACAATGAGCAGTTCTTC.

The chain joins TRBV18 to TRBJ1-1; no clear D. Germline CDR1 reads KGHSH; CDR2 reads LQKENI. Trimming took 4 bases from V and 5 from J, leaving 17 bases between them. This CDR3 spans 15 amino acids. CDR3 nucleotide sequence: TGTGCCAGCTCACTAGGAGCAAGGGCGGGAACTGAAGCTTTCTTT. This codes for CASSLGARAGTEAFF.

This chain joins TRBV2 and TRBJ1-1; TRBD1 might be the D (6 bases). The germline CDR1 and CDR2 sequences are SNHLY and FYNNEI. Deletions cut 6 bases from V and 0 bases from J, with 17 bases between. The CDR3 runs 16 residues. The CDR3 reads CASSDYFDRLNTEAFF. For the CDR3, the DNA is TGTGCCAGCAGCGACTACTTCGACAGGTTGAACACTGAAGCTTTCTTT.

V gene TRBV9 combines with J gene TRBJ1-4; D may be TRBD1 (5 bases). The ends were cut back, 0 bases at V and 6 bases at J, with 12 bases in the middle. The CDR3 loop spans 15 amino acids. In germline, CDR1 is SGDLS, CDR2 YYNGEE. DNA of the CDR3: TGTGCCAGCAGCGTAGTTGGGGGGAAGGATGAAAAACTGTTTTTT. Translating gives CASSVVGGKDEKLFF.

This chain connects TRBV30 to TRBJ2-7; possibly TRBD1 for D (6 bases). This CDR3 has 12 amino acids. CDR1 is GTSNPN, CDR2 SVGIG, per germline (reference sequence). Deletions cut 3 bases from V and 2 bases from J, with 8 bases between. CDR3: CAWRAGAYEQYF. Here the CDR3 DNA reads TGTGCCTGGAGGGCAGGGGCCTACGAGCAGTACTTC. Together with reference TRBV30 and TRBJ2-7, the CDR3 gives the full variable domain: SQTIHQWPATLVQPVGSPLSLECTVEGTSNPNLYWYRQAAGRGLQLLFYSVGIGQISSEVPQNLSASRPQDRQFILSSKKLLLSDSGFYLCAWRAGAYEQYFGPGTRLTVT.

The chain recombines TRBV5-4 with TRBJ1-3, with D perhaps TRBD1 (6 bases). The CDR3 spans 14 residues. CDR1 and CDR2 (germline): SGHNT, YYREEE (reference sequence). Trimming took off 2 bases at V and 0 bases at J, with 6 bases between the two ends. CDR3 amino acids: CASSLQGSGNTIYF. For the CDR3, the DNA is TGTGCCAGCAGCTTACAGGGCTCTGGAAACACCATATATTTT.

This chain joins TRBV6-6 and TRBJ2-5; a possible D gene is TRBD2 (8 bases). CDR3 length: 16 amino acids. Germline CDR1 and CDR2: MNHNY and SVGAGI (reference sequence). V lost 6 bases and J 5 bases, leaving 22 bases between the germline ends. The chain's CDR3 is CASSPEGAGGRETQYF. The CDR3 DNA sequence: TGTGCCAGCAGCCCCGAGGGGGCGGGAGGTCGTGAGACCCAGTACTTC.

About this clone itself: Relative to the germline gene, one junction end is altered; a read error may explain this. This chain uses TRBV4-1 with TRBJ2-1; maybe TRBD2 (5 bases). The CDR3 contains 18 residues. Per the germline V gene, CDR1 is MGHRA and CDR2 is YSYEKL. CDR3 in amino acids: CASSQGFLRPSSDNEQFF. CDR3 bases: TGCGCCAGCAGCCAAGGTTTCCTAAGGCCTAGCTCCGACAATGAGCAGTTCTTC.